The clone carrying this T cell receptor beta chain was seen many times. Its cognate antigen is unknown. This specimen belongs to a study of T-cell reconstitution after alpha-beta-depleted transplantation in children. Study conclusions and caveats: From surviving recipient T cells and thymic progenitors came the high day-60 TCRbeta diversity observed in some patients. Newly generated T cells supplied most T-cell counts and diversity one year post-transplant. Reportedly, roughly two months post-transplant, alpha-beta T cells arose from several hundred expanded graft clones.

V gave up 4 bases and J gave up 5 bases, with 7 bases separating them. The CDR3 extends over 12 amino acids. Germline lookup yields CDR1 KGHDR and CDR2 SFDVKD. The authors prepared the TCRbeta library with unique molecular identifiers. One entry per CDR3 protein, called by TCRdb with MiXCR from the PCR reads. Of about 90,000 distinct CDR3 sequences listed, 15% are singletons. This specimen consisted of PBMCs, mostly from graft donor cells, obtained 180 days after TCRalphabeta/CD19-depleted stem cell transplant. This receptor was obtained from a male patient between 2 and 10 years old who had a stem cell transplant for acute lymphoblastic leukemia, so the T cells may come from the graft donor. The gene calls are TRBV24-1 and TRBJ2-5, with TRBD2 as a possible D gene (6 bases). CDR3: CATSEAGETQYF. DNA for the CDR3: TGTGCCACCAGTGAGGCGGGGGAGACCCAGTACTTC.